This TCR beta chain was identified during a study of T-cell reconstitution after alpha-beta-depleted transplantation in children. This clonotype was found once. Molecular barcoding with unique molecular identifiers was used for the TCRbeta library. TCRdb reprocessed the PCR reads with MiXCR, giving one entry per CDR3 protein. The repertoire holds about 980,000 distinct CDR3 sequences, around 30% seen once, with approximately 30% in the top ten. Trimming pared 6 bases from V and 3 bases from J, leaving 16 bases between. The CDR3 is 15 amino acids. The receptor comes from a boy younger than two who had a stem cell transplant for SCID, so the T cells may come from the graft donor. The chain has TRBV12-3 or TRBV12-4 and TRBJ2-3; D could derive from TRBD1 or TRBD2 (5 bases each). The starting material was PBMCs, mostly from graft donor cells, obtained 360 days after TCRalphabeta/CD19-depleted stem cell transplant. CDR3 in amino acids: CASRLGAMVTDTQYF. The CDR3 DNA sequence: TGTGCCAGCAGGCTCGGGGCGATGGTAACAGATACGCAGTATTTT.